These T cell receptor beta chains were read from a single sample in a study of blood T cell repertoires in COVID-19. Libraries were prepared by immunoSEQ multiplex PCR; TCRdb keeps only in-frame clonotypes and omits some of them. The sample holds approximately 100,000 clones; around 90% are singletons and the top ten take about 6.5%. Sequenced sample: peripheral blood. Receptors were obtained from a woman in her fifties or sixties with acute or convalescent COVID-19. The CDR3 runs from the conserved cysteine through the conserved F or W. D genes are given only for firm matches. Only some rows state a clone size, as once, few, many or a class for expanded clones.

DNA,CDR3,J,D,size,V
TGTGCCATCAGTGAGTCGGCCCAGTCTGGAAACACCATATATTTT,CAISESAQSGNTIYF,TRBJ1-3,NA,NA,TRBV10-3
TGTGCCAGCTCACCACAACAGACCTTTAGTTATGGCTACACCTTC,CASSPQQTFSYGYTF,TRBJ1-2,NA,once,TRBV18
TGTGCCAGCAGCCACCTACAGGGTGATGAGCAGTTCTTC,CASSHLQGDEQFF,TRBJ2-1,NA,NA,TRBV3-1/TRBV3-2
TGTGCCAGCAGAGCTGGGGCCTCCTACAATGAGCAGTTCTTC,CASRAGASYNEQFF,TRBJ2-1,NA,NA,TRBV19
TGTGCCAGCAGCCTCACAGGGGTCAATCAGCCCCAGCATTTT,CASSLTGVNQPQHF,TRBJ1-5,TRBD1,NA,TRBV6-5
TGTGCCAGCAGTGAATATGCTAGCGGGGCCTACAATGAGCAGTTCTTC,CASSEYASGAYNEQFF,TRBJ2-1,TRBD2,NA,TRBV6-1
TGTGCCAGCAACATTATGACCAGGGCCCAGCCCCAGCATTTT,CASNIMTRAQPQHF,TRBJ1-5,NA,once,TRBV28
TGTGCCAGCAGCCCGAGACAGGCAACTAATGAAAAACTGTTTTTT,CASSPRQATNEKLFF,TRBJ1-4,NA,NA,TRBV3-1/TRBV3-2
TGTGCCAGCTCACCACGGACTAGCGCCCAAGAGACCCAGTACTTC,CASSPRTSAQETQYF,TRBJ2-5,TRBD2,NA,TRBV18
TGCGCCAGCAGCTCCCTTGCCGGGAACACTGAAGCTTTCTTT,CASSSLAGNTEAFF,TRBJ1-1,NA,NA,TRBV5-1
TGTGCCAGCAGCGGCGGGACAGCGAATTCACCCCTCCACTTT,CASSGGTANSPLHF,TRBJ1-6,TRBD1,once,TRBV9
TGTGCCAGCAGTTTAAGGGGGCATACTGAAGCTTTCTTT,CASSLRGHTEAFF,TRBJ1-1,TRBD1,NA,TRBV27
TGTGCCTGGAGTGTAATGCAGGGAGGTCAGCCCCAGCATTTT,CAWSVMQGGQPQHF,TRBJ1-5,NA,NA,TRBV30
TGTGCCAGCACCCCGACATCCCTGAACACTGAAGCTTTCTTT,CASTPTSLNTEAFF,TRBJ1-1,NA,NA,TRBV7-9
TGTGCCAGCAGCCGGGCACTAGCGGGGCCAGAGGGAGAGCAGTACTTC,CASSRALAGPEGEQYF,TRBJ2-7,TRBD2,NA,TRBV5-4
TGTGCCAGCAGTTTATTGGACAGGGGCGGAACTGAAGCTTTCTTT,CASSLLDRGGTEAFF,TRBJ1-1,TRBD1,once,TRBV28
TGTGCCAGTAGCCGGACAGGGGTCTATGGCTACACCTTC,CASSRTGVYGYTF,TRBJ1-2,TRBD1,NA,TRBV19
TGTGCCAGCAGCTTACAAGCGGGAGGAGGAGAGACCCAGTACTTC,CASSLQAGGGETQYF,TRBJ2-5,TRBD2,NA,TRBV7-9
TGTGCCAGCAGGCCTACAGGGGGCAGGACCGGGGAGCTGTTTTTT,CASRPTGGRTGELFF,TRBJ2-2,TRBD1,NA,TRBV7-3
TGCAGCGTTCCCGGACAGGGTTATTATGGCTACACCTTC,CSVPGQGYYGYTF,TRBJ1-2,TRBD1,NA,TRBV29-1